Below are 5 T cell receptor beta chains sequenced from a single sample in a study of technical replicates of blood from four donors. Clones were sequenced by immunoSEQ multiplex PCR, and TCRdb holds only the in-frame ones, with some missing. The sample lists tens of thousands of clones; 85% to 95% were seen once. Sequencing was done on a sample of T cells isolated from PBMCs. Every receptor here comes from a human donor in good health.

The V gene is TRBV11-2, the J gene TRBJ2-7; 7 bases line up with TRBD2. J was trimmed by 3 bases and V by 9 bases; bases with no gene match: 8. The CDR3 length is 13 residues. Germline V gives CDR1 SGHAT, CDR2 FQNNGV. The CDR3 sequence is CASTGGGLYEQYF. The CDR3 DNA reads as TGTGCCAGTACGGGGGGAGGGCTCTACGAGCAGTACTTC.

The chain has TRBV7-9 and TRBJ1-2, with D possibly TRBD1 on 6 matching bases. Trimming took 7 bases from V and 8 from J, leaving 14 bases between them. The length of the CDR3 is 12 residues. The V gene's germline CDR1 is SEHNR and CDR2 FQNEAQ (reference sequence). The CDR3 region has the DNA TGTGCCAGCACCAAACCAGGGGTCGGCTACACCTTC. Protein: CASTKPGVGYTF.

About this clone: Other DNA sequences in the sample encode the same CDR3. The gene calls are TRBV9 and TRBJ2-1; perhaps TRBD2 as D (6 bases). The CDR3 has 15 amino acids. The ends were cut back, 0 bases at V and 2 bases at J, with 9 bases in the middle. Germline V gene sequence: CDR1 SGDLS, CDR2 YYNGEE. CDR3 in DNA: TGTGCCAGCAGCGTAGCGGGAGTGACCTACAATGAGCAGTTCTTC. Its protein is CASSVAGVTYNEQFF.

This chain connects TRBV27 to TRBJ1-5; 7 bases are a match to TRBD1. The J segment lost 5 bases and the V segment lost 3 bases, leaving 7 bases of the junction unmatched. This CDR3 comprises 15 residues. Looked up from germline, CDR1 is MNHEY and CDR2 is SMNVEV (reference sequence). The CDR3 bases are TGTGCCAGCAGTTTTGCACAGGGGACCGATCAGCCCCAGCATTTT. Translating it yields CASSFAQGTDQPQHF.

This clone has only one observation. The gene calls are TRBV7-9 and TRBJ2-7; 11 bases are shared with TRBD1. Germline V gene sequence: CDR1 SEHNR, CDR2 FQNEAQ (reference sequence). This CDR3 region has 15 residues. V trimming: 5 bases; J trimming: 4 bases; junction bases outside the gene matches: 7. This CDR3 is CASSPNGQGAYEQYF. CDR3 bases: TGTGCCAGCAGCCCAAACGGACAGGGGGCGTACGAGCAGTACTTC.